The following is a TCR beta chain sequence with its context. In this sample, this clonotype turned up a few times. The clone's antigen remains unknown. Base qualities are missing; no much larger clone stands one base away. The CDR3 spans 13 residues, from the cysteine through the phenylalanine. The read is trimmed to its CDR3 DNA, 39 bases read in frame from base 1. CDR1 and CDR2 (SGHDN, FVKESK) derive from the germline V gene. The germline V end is reduced by 10 bases and the J end by 3 bases; junction bases left unmatched: 5. Systemically healthy Caucasian individuals from Russia, 35 to 40 in total and aged about 6 to 100 years, were included as donors. Ten milliliters of peripheral blood were collected from each donor into EDTA-treated Vacutainer tubes. Ficoll-Paque density-gradient centrifugation was used to isolate PBMCs, with at least 7 million obtained per sample. Trizol reagent was used to extract total RNA from the PBMCs, yielding at least 5 micrograms per sample. The percentages of naive CD45RAhigh/CD27high T cells were determined by flow cytometry on a PBMC aliquot from every donor.

The protocol used for the library was 5' RACE. Sequenced on an Illumina HiSeq 2500. The second PCR ran for roughly 7 to 12 cycles and used a J-beta primer mix along with a sample-barcoded 5' primer. A template-switch 5' adaptor carrying 12 random nucleotides introduced a unique molecular identifier onto each TCR beta cDNA molecule. Each sample yielded at least 2.5 million CDR3-containing paired-end reads. The Mint cDNA synthesis kit, primed by a TRBC-specific oligonucleotide, was used to synthesize first-strand cDNA from all RNA. All cDNA was treated with uracil-DNA glycosylase and then went through a first 18-cycle PCR with the universal primers M1SS and BC2_uni_R. Per the authors' processing: For normalization, 1 million high-quality reads were randomly selected from each sample, with every read carrying a distinct molecular identifier. Instead of being binned into consensus sequences, reads with shared molecular identifiers were discarded. MiTCR, set to a Q25 quality threshold and the strictest error-elimination algorithm, was used for CDR3 identification, clonotype clustering and error correction. A nonparametric unseen species model using Euler transformation provided a lower-bound estimate of total TCR beta diversity. Using fastp trimming at Q25 and MiXCR clonotype assembly, TCRdb reanalyzed the public sequencing data and kept in-frame beta chains. Duplicate CDR3 protein sequences are folded into a single record with the most common DNA and genes. In this record, the V and J calls reflect TCRdb's handling and not the investigators' own analysis. The sample profile shows hundreds of thousands of distinct CDR3 sequences; roughly 20% of them were found once. Of the sample, 3.5% to 4% falls within the top ten clones.

The sample belongs to a study of blood T cells in healthy people across ages (dated by TCRdb to the mid-2010s). For the study in its entirety: In model experiments, template switching captured about one uniquely barcoded TCR beta cDNA molecule for every two T cells. To track age-related changes in TCR beta repertoire diversity, the study relied on deep sequencing normalized with unique cDNA molecular identifiers. Four age groups were formed from the donors: young (average 16 years), middle-aged (just under 40), aged (under 70) and long-lived (around 80). To avoid experimental bias, donors of different ages were randomly spread across the sequencing lanes. Two additional independent replicas of 1 million unique cDNA reads from the same blood draw were analyzed for two donors (one aged 18 to 30 and one aged 80 or older). General conclusions and limits of the study: The long-lived group showed more naive CD4+ T cells, fewer expanded clones and increased TCR diversity than the aged group, suggesting age selection. As age increased, observed TCR beta diversity per million T cells dropped in a roughly linear way, and a significant reduction was already evident by age 40. Observed TCR beta diversity correlated strongly with the percentage of naive T cells measured by flow cytometry. Bulk unsorted PBMC profiling prevented conclusive comparison of naive and antigen-experienced compartments. Total diversity estimates from one million sequenced T cells were considered lower bounds and underestimates. Donor CMV infection status was unknown, potentially confounding age-related changes in expanded clonotypes.

The chain employs TRBV14 and TRBJ2-1; TRBD2 aligns with 8 central bases. The sequenced sample consisted of blood. The clonotype was recovered from a man between 65 and 85 years old in good health. In nucleotides, the sequence is TGTGCCACCTCCACTAGCGGCTACAATGAGCAGTTCTTC. This codes for CATSTSGYNEQFF.